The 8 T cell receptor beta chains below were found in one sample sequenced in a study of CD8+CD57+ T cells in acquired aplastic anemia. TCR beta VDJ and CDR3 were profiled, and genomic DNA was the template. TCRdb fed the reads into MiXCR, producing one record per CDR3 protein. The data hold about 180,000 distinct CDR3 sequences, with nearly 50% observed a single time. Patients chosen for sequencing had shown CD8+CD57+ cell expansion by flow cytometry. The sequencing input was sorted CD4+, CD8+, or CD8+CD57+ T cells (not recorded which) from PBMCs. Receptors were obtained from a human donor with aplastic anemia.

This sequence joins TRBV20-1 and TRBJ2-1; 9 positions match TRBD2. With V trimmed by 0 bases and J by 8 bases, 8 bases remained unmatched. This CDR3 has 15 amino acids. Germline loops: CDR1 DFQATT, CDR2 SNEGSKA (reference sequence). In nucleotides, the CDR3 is TGCAGTGCTAGAGATGCGGGGGGGGCCGGCGATGAGCAGTTCTTC. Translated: CSARDAGGAGDEQFF.

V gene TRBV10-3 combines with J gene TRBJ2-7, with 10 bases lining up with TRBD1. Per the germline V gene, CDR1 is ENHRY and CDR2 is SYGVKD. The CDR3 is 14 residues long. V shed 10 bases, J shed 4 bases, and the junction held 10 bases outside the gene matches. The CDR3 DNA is TGTGCCAGCAGGGGACAGGGGATATCTTACGAGCAGTACTTC. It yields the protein CASRGQGISYEQYF.

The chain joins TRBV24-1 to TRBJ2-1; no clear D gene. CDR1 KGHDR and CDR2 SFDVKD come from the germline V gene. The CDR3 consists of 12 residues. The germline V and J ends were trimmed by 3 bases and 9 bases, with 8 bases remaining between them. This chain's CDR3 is CATSDQTSEQFF. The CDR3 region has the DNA TGTGCCACCAGTGATCAGACATCTGAGCAGTTCTTC.

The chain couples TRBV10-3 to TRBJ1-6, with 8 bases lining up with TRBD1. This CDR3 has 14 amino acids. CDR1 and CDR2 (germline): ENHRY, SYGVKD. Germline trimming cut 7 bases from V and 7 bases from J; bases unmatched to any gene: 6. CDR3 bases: TGTGCCATCACCGGGACAGGCTTGAATTCACCCCTCCACTTT. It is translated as CAITGTGLNSPLHF.

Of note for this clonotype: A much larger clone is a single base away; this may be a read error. The CDR3 region is CASSPRAGSDTQYF. DNA for the CDR3: TGTGCCAGCAGTCCCCGGGCGGGTTCGGATACGCAGTATTTT. The chain employs TRBV27 and TRBJ2-3; TRBD2 is a possible D gene (5 bases). Germline CDR1 is MNHEY and CDR2 is SMNVEV (reference sequence). The V and J ends lost 5 bases and 6 bases respectively, with 15 bases between them. The CDR3 runs to 14 residues.

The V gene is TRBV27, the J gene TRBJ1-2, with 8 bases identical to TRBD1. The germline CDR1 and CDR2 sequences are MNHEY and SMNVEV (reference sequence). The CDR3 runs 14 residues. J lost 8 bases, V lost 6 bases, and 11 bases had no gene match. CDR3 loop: CASSVAGTGGGYTF. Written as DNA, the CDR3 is TGTGCCAGCAGCGTTGCCGGGACAGGTGGCGGCTACACCTTC.

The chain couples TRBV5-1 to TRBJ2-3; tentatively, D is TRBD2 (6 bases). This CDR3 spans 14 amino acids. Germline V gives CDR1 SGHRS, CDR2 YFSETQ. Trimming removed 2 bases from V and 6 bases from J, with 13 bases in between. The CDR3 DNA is TGCGCCAGCAGCTTTAGCGGTCTGCCCGATACGCAGTATTTT. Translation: CASSFSGLPDTQYF. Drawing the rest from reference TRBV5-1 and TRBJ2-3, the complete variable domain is KAGVTQTPRYLIKTRGQQVTLSCSPISGHRSVSWYQQTPGQGLQFLFEYFSETQRNKGNFPGRFSGRQFSNSRSEMNVSTLELGDSALYLCASSFSGLPDTQYFGPGTRLTVL.

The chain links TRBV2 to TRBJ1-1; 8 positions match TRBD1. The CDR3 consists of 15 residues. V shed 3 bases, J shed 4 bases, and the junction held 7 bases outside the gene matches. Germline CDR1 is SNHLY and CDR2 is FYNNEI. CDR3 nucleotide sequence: TGTGCCAGCAGTGAGGGACAGGCTGGGACCACTGAAGCTTTCTTT. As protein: CASSEGQAGTTEAFF.